Listed here is a single TCR beta chain. Its antigen is currently unknown. Full-length variable regions came from constant-region reverse primers plus semi-nested Nested Universal Primer A PCR. From the 5' RACE reads, TCRdb called clonotypes with MiXCR, one entry per CDR3 protein. The data show 62,000 or so distinct CDR3 sequences, approximately 31% seen once. The CDR3 sequence is 15 residues long. J gave up 2 bases and V 4 bases, and 7 bases lay outside the gene matches. CDR1 is SGHRS and CDR2 is YFSETQ in the germline V gene. Study outcomes and limitations: Greatest tumor Treg TCR overlap was with tumor naive CD4+ cells. The TCR gene usage of tumor memory CD4+ T cells clustered together with blood and lymph node memory CD4+ cells and with lymph node naive CD4+ cells.

Purified naive CD4+ T cells were depleted of CD25+ Tregs. The gene calls are TRBV5-1 and TRBJ2-5, with 8 bases that match TRBD2. The receptor was derived from a female donor with breast cancer. The sample taken for sequencing was tumor-infiltrating naive CD4+ T cells sorted from the breast tumor. This sample's subset: naive CD4+ T cells, CD4+CD45RA+CD25-. DNA for the CDR3: TGCGCCAGCAGCCCCGGATCGGGAGGGCAAGAGACCCAGTACTTC. Translating it yields CASSPGSGGQETQYF.